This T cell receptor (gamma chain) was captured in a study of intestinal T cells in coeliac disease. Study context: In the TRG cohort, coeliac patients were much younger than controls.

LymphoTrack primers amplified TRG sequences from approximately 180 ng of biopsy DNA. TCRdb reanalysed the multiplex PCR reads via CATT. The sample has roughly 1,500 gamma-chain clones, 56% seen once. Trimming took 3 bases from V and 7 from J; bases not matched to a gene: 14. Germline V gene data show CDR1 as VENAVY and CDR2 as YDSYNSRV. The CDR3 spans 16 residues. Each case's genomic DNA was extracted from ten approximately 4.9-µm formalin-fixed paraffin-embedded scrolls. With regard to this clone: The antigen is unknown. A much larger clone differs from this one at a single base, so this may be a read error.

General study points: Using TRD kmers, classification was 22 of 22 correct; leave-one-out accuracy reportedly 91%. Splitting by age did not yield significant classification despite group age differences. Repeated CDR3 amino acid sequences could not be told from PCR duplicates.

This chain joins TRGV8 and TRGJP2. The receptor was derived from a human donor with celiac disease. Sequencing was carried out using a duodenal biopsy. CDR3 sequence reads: CATWDPFSPDDWIKTF. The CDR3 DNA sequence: TGTGCCACCTGGGATCCATTCTCACCTGATGATTGGATCAAGACGTTT.